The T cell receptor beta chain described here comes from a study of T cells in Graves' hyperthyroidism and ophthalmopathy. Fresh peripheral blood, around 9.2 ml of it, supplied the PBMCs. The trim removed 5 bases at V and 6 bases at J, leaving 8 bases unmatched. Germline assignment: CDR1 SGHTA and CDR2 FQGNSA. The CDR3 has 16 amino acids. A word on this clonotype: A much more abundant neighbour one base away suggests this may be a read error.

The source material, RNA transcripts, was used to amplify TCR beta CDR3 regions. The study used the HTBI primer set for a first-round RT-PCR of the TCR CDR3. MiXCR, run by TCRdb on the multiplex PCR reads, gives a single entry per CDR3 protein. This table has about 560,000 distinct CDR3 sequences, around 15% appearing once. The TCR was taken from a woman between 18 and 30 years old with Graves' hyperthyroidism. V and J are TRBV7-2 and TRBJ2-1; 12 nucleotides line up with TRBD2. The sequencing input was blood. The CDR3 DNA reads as TGTACCAGCAGCCAAAGACTAGCGGGAGTTAGCAATGAGCAGTTCTTC. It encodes CTSSQRLAGVSNEQFF.